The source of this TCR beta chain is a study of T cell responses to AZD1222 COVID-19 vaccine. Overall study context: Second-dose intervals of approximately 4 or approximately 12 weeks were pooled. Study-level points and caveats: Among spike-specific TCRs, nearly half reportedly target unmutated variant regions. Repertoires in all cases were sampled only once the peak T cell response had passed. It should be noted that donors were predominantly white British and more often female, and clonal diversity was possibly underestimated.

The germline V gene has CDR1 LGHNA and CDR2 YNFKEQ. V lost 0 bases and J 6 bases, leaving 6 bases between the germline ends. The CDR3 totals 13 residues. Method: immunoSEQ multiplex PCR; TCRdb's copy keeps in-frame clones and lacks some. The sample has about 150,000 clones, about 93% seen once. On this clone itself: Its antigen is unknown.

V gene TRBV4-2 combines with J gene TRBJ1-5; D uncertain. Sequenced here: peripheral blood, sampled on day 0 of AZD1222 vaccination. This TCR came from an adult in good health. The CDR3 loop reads CASSQDLTQPQHF. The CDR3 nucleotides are TGTGCCAGCAGCCAAGATCTGACTCAGCCCCAGCATTTT.